These 20 T cell receptor beta chains were sequenced from one sample in a study of blood T cells in healthy people across ages. A J-beta primer mix and a sample-barcoded 5' primer were used in a second PCR of roughly 6 to 12 cycles. Via MiXCR, TCRdb re-called the 5' RACE reads, giving one row per CDR3 protein. The sample lists approximately 940,000 distinct CDR3 sequences, 48% occurring once. What was sequenced was blood. Receptors originate from a young man in good health.

The chain recombines TRBV6-2 or TRBV6-3 with TRBJ2-1, with TRBD2 matching 9 bases. CDR3 size: 16 residues. Germline CDR1 and CDR2: MNHEY and SVGEGT. J gave up 0 bases and V 2 bases, and 2 bases lay outside the gene matches. The CDR3 sequence is CASSYRAGGSYNEQFF. CDR3 DNA: TGTGCCAGCAGTTACAGAGCGGGGGGCTCCTACAATGAGCAGTTCTTC.

The J gene is TRBJ2-4, the V gene TRBV29-1; 11 bases map to TRBD1. V gave up 5 bases and J gave up 1 base; unmatched junction bases: 4. The CDR3 runs 15 residues. CDR1 SQVTM and CDR2 ANQGSEA come from the germline V gene. The CDR3 DNA is TGCAGCGTTTCGGACAGGGGGCCGGCCAAAAACATTCAGTACTTC. Translated: CSVSDRGPAKNIQYF. Looking up the rest from reference TRBV29-1 and TRBJ2-4 gives the full variable domain: SAVISQKPSRDICQRGTSLTIQCQVDSQVTMMFWYRQQPGQSLTLIATANQGSEATYESGFVIDKFPISRPNLTFSTLTVSNMSPEDSSIYLCSVSDRGPAKNIQYFGAGTRLSVL.

This clonotype was recorded a few times. The chain couples TRBV5-7 to TRBJ2-4; the match to TRBD1 covers 10 bases. TRBV5-7 falls under the ORF class, with uncertain function. J gave up 13 bases and V 3 bases, and 4 bases lay outside the gene matches. CDR3 length: 12 amino acids. CDR3 amino acids: CASSSGQGKQYF. The CDR3 DNA is TGTGCCAGCAGCTCGGGACAGGGGAAGCAGTACTTC.

The CDR3 region is CASSEDRGIQETQYF. In DNA, the CDR3 is TGTGCCAGCAGTGAAGACAGGGGGATTCAAGAGACCCAGTACTTC. The rearrangement joins TRBV6-1 to TRBJ2-5; 8 bases match TRBD1. The CDR3 runs to 15 residues. Germline CDR1 is MNHNS and CDR2 is SASEGT. Unmatched junction bases numbered 3, after V lost 1 base and J lost 2 bases.

V gene TRBV7-2 combines with J gene TRBJ2-1; 10 bases are shared with TRBD2. The CDR3 is 15 residues long. Germline V gene lookup returns CDR1 SGHTA and CDR2 FQGNSA. J lost 7 bases, V lost 5 bases, and 8 bases had no gene match. CDR3 nucleotides: TGTGCCAGCAGCCAAGACATAGCGGGGGGTAATGAGCAGTTCTTC. Translating gives CASSQDIAGGNEQFF. Drawing the rest from reference TRBV7-2 and TRBJ2-1, the complete variable domain is GAGVSQSPSNKVTEKGKDVELRCDPISGHTALYWYRQSLGQGLEFLIYFQGNSAPDKSGLPSDRFSAERTGGSVSTLTIQRTQQEDSAVYLCASSQDIAGGNEQFFGPGTRLTVL.

V is TRBV7-2 and J is TRBJ2-5; weak D call: TRBD1 (5 bases). Germline V lookup: CDR1 SGHTA, CDR2 FQGNSA. V shed 2 bases and J shed 5 bases, with 18 bases lying between them. This CDR3 has 16 amino acids. CDR3 region: CASSLWGQTARETQYF. Here the CDR3 DNA reads TGTGCCAGCAGCTTATGGGGCCAGACTGCCAGGGAGACCCAGTACTTC.

The table lists this clonotype with a count of one. The gene calls are TRBV7-8 and TRBJ1-2; D is ambiguous. V was trimmed by 3 bases and J by 8 bases, leaving 10 bases between them. The CDR3 has 12 residues. Germline V lookup: CDR1 SGHVS, CDR2 FQNEAQ. CDR3 residues: CASSFTREGYTF. In DNA form, the CDR3 reads TGTGCCAGCAGCTTTACCCGGGAAGGCTACACCTTC.

For the CDR3, the DNA is TGTGCCAGCAGCCTAAAGGGGGCTTACAATGAGCAGTTCTTC. Translation gives CASSLKGAYNEQFF. The chain is built from TRBV7-6 and TRBJ2-1, with TRBD1 identical over 7 bases. Trimming took 5 bases from V and 4 from J; bases not matched to a gene: 5. From germline, CDR1 is SGHVS and CDR2 FNYEAQ. The CDR3 spans 14 residues.

This clonotype was seen a few times. This sequence joins TRBV12-3 or TRBV12-4 and TRBJ1-4, with D hard to call. The CDR3 loop spans 16 amino acids. Trimming removed 1 base from V and 2 bases from J, with 11 bases in between. CDR3 sequence (DNA): TGTGCCAGCAGTTTAGGGGCCCCAGGCACTAATGAAAAACTGTTTTTT. The encoded protein is CASSLGAPGTNEKLFF.

This chain joins TRBV6-6 and TRBJ2-5, with TRBD1 identical over 8 bases. V shed 0 bases and J 11 bases; nucleotides not matched to a gene: 14. CDR1 and CDR2 (germline): MNHNY, SVGAGI (reference sequence). CDR3 length: 16 amino acids. This chain's CDR3 is CASSYSYRGIDNVQYF. Written as DNA, the CDR3 is TGTGCCAGCAGTTACTCCTACAGGGGGATTGACAATGTGCAGTACTTC.

This clonotype was observed a few times. J is TRBJ2-1 and V is TRBV20-1, with TRBD2 identical over 12 bases. Germline V gene lookup returns CDR1 DFQATT and CDR2 SNEGSKA (reference sequence). Trimming at V came to 6 bases and at J to 8 bases, leaving 8 bases not matched to a gene. CDR3 length: 14 amino acids. The CDR3 region is CSANLAGGRDEQFF. As DNA, the CDR3 is TGCAGTGCAAATCTAGCGGGGGGGCGCGATGAGCAGTTCTTC.

There are a few counts of this clonotype. V gene TRBV4-1 combines with J gene TRBJ1-5; possible D gene TRBD1, 5 bases. This CDR3 region has 14 residues. Germline V gene sequence: CDR1 MGHRA, CDR2 YSYEKL. V lost 2 bases to trimming and J lost 6 bases, with 11 bases between them. CDR3 sequence reads: CASSQSLGGQPQHF. DNA of the CDR3: TGCGCCAGCAGCCAATCATTGGGGGGTCAGCCCCAGCATTTT.

CDR3 in DNA: TGTGCCAGCAGTTTCCGAGCATCCCTATCAGATACGCAGTATTTT. This gives the protein CASSFRASLSDTQYF. The chain is built from TRBV12-3 or TRBV12-4 and TRBJ2-3; no firm D call. V gave up 3 bases and J gave up 4 bases, with 14 bases separating them. This CDR3 is built from 15 residues.

The rearrangement uses TRBV5-1 and TRBJ1-2; no firm D call. The CDR3 is 13 residues long. With 4 bases removed from V and 2 bases from J, the gap between germline ends came to 9 bases. The germline V gene encodes CDR1 SGHRS and CDR2 YFSETQ. The CDR3 DNA follows: TGCGCCAGCAGCGTACAACAGAACTATGGCTACACCTTC. Translating gives CASSVQQNYGYTF.

The chain joins TRBV12-5 to TRBJ2-3; possibly TRBD2 for D (7 bases). V lost 6 bases to trimming and J lost 4 bases, with 14 bases between them. Germline CDR1 is LGHNT and CDR2 is FRNRAP. CDR3 length: 14 amino acids. In nucleotides, the CDR3 is TGTGCTAGTGGAGTGGGCGGGGGCTCAGATACGCAGTATTTT. Translated, it gives CASGVGGGSDTQYF. The whole variable domain, remainder taken from reference TRBV12-5 and TRBJ2-3, is DARVTQTPRHKVTEMGQEVTMRCQPILGHNTVFWYRQTMMQGLELLAYFRNRAPLDDSGMPKDRFSAEMPDATLATLKIQPSEPRDSAVYFCASGVGGGSDTQYFGPGTRLTVL.

This clonotype has just a few counts. The gene calls are TRBV12-3 or TRBV12-4 and TRBJ2-7, with 12 bases matching TRBD2. The ends lost 1 base at V and 6 bases at J; junction bases unmatched: 1. This CDR3 has 14 amino acids. The CDR3 DNA is TGTGCCAGCAGTTTAGTGACTAGCGGGGGCGAGCAGTACTTC. Its protein is CASSLVTSGGEQYF.

This clonotype was observed a few times. The chain is built from TRBV4-1 and TRBJ2-1; D not resolved. The V gene's germline CDR1 is MGHRA and CDR2 YSYEKL. V was shortened by 0 bases and J by 0 bases, with 6 bases between the two germline ends. The CDR3 loop spans 15 amino acids. The CDR3 here is CASSQESSSYNEQFF. DNA for the CDR3: TGCGCCAGCAGCCAAGAGTCGAGCTCCTACAATGAGCAGTTCTTC.

The rearrangement links TRBV7-6 to TRBJ2-4; D is unclear. The J call could be wrong; TRBJ2-5 is a better fit for the DNA end. This CDR3 has 14 amino acids. From germline, CDR1 is SGHVS and CDR2 FNYEAQ. The CDR3: CASSLDLPGETQYF. The CDR3 nucleotides read TGTGCCAGCAGCTTAGATCTTCCCGGAGAGACCCAGTACTTC.

This clonotype was observed many times. The rearrangement uses TRBV29-1 and TRBJ2-7; 9 positions match TRBD1. V shed 4 bases and J 3 bases; nucleotides not matched to a gene: 1. The CDR3 is 12 amino acids. The germline gives CDR1 SQVTM, CDR2 ANQGSEA. The CDR3 sequence: CSVGGQGYEQYF. CDR3 bases: TGCAGCGTTGGGGGACAGGGCTACGAGCAGTACTTC.

V is TRBV9 and J is TRBJ1-2, with a possible D match to TRBD1 (6 bases). Germline V gene lookup returns CDR1 SGDLS and CDR2 YYNGEE. Between the trimmed V and J ends, which lost 2 bases and 3 bases, there was a span of 11 bases. The CDR3 is made up of 14 amino acids. CDR3 sequence (DNA): TGTGCCAGCAGCGTTGAACAGGGCGACTATGGCTACACCTTC. Encoded protein: CASSVEQGDYGYTF.